This T cell receptor (beta chain) was sequenced during a study of T cells in Graves' hyperthyroidism and ophthalmopathy. Amplified TCR beta CDR3 regions came from RNA transcripts. HTBI primers were the set used in a first-round RT-PCR of the TCR CDR3. TCRdb reprocessed the multiplex PCR reads with MiXCR, giving one entry per CDR3 protein. The sample holds some 180,000 distinct CDR3 sequences, around a sixth seen once. This clonotype was detected ten times or more. Orbital computed tomography, thyroid ultrasound, serum thyroxine and TRAb, and clinical symptoms together informed the diagnoses. This TCR was sampled from a woman between 45 and 65 years old with Graves' hyperthyroidism. Material: blood.

The CDR3 DNA follows: TGTGCCAGCAGCCCCCTTGGGACTAGCGGGATTAGTGAGCAGTTCTTC. This codes for CASSPLGTSGISEQFF. This chain links TRBV13 with TRBJ2-1, with 13 bases fitting TRBD2. The CDR3 is 16 residues long. V lost 5 bases to trimming and J lost 9 bases; unmatched junction nucleotides: 10. Germline V gene sequence: CDR1 PRHDT, CDR2 FYEKMQ (reference sequence).